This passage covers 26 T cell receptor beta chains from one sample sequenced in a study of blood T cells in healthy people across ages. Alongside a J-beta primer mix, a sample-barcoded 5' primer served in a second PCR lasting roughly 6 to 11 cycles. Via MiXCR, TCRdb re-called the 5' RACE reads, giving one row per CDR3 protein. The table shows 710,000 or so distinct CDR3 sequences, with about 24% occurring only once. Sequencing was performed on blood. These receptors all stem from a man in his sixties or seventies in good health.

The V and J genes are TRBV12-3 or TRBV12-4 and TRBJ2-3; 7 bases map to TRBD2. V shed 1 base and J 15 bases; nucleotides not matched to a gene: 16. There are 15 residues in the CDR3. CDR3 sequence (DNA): TGTGCCAGCAGTTTAGGCGGGGGAGGTGCAGATACGGAATATTTT. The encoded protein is CASSLGGGGADTEYF.

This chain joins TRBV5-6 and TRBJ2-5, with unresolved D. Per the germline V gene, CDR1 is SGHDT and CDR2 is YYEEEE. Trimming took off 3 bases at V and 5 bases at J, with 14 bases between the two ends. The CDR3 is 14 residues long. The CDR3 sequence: CASSSLGRPETQYF. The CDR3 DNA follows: TGTGCCAGCAGCTCTCTGGGCCGGCCGGAGACCCAGTACTTC.

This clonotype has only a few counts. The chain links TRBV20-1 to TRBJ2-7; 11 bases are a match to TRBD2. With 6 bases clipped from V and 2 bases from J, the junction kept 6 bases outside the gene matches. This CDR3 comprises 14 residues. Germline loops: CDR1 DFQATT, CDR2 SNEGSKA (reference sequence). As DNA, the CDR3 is TGCAGTGCCGTCCTTAGCGGGGGGGCCTACGAGCAGTACTTC. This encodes CSAVLSGGAYEQYF.

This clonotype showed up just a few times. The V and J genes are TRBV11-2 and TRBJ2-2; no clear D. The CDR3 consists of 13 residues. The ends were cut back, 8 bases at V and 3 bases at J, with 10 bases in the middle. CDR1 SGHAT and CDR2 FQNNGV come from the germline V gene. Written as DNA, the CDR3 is TGTGCCAGCCGCGTAGGGTACACCGGGGAGCTGTTTTTT. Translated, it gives CASRVGYTGELFF.

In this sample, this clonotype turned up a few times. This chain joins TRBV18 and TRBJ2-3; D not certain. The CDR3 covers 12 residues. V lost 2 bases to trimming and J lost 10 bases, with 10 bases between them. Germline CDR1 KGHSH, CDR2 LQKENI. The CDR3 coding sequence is TGTGCCAGCTCACCAGATGGCCGGGCGCAGTATTTT. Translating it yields CASSPDGRAQYF. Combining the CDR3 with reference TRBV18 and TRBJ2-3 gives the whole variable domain NAGVMQNPRHLVRRRGQEARLRCSPMKGHSHVYWYRQLPEEGLKFMVYLQKENIIDESGMPKERFSAEFPKEGPSILRIQQVVRGDSAAYFCASSPDGRAQYFGPGTRLTVL.

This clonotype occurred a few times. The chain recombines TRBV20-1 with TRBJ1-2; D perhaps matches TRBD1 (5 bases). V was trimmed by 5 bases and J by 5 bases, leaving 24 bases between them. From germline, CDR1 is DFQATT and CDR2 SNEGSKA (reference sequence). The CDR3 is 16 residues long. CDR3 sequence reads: CSAARREQAVPYGYTF. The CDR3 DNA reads TGCAGTGCTGCCCGAAGGGAACAGGCGGTCCCGTATGGCTACACCTTC.

The CDR3 DNA sequence: TGTGCCAGCTCACCACGGGGGGATCCCTACAATGAGCAGTTCTTC. This gives the protein CASSPRGDPYNEQFF. This chain links TRBV18 with TRBJ2-1, with a possible D match to TRBD2 (6 bases). This CDR3 region has 15 residues. CDR1 and CDR2 from the germline V gene are KGHSH and LQKENI. Trimming stripped 1 base from V and 2 bases from J, with 9 bases between. The full variable domain, with the rest looked up from reference TRBV18 and TRBJ2-1, is NAGVMQNPRHLVRRRGQEARLRCSPMKGHSHVYWYRQLPEEGLKFMVYLQKENIIDESGMPKERFSAEFPKEGPSILRIQQVVRGDSAAYFCASSPRGDPYNEQFFGPGTRLTVL.

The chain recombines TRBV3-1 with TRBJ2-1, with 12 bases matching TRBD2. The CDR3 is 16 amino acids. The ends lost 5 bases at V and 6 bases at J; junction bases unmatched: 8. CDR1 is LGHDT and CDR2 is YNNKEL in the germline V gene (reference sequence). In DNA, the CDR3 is TGTGCCAGCAGCTACCCCTCGACTAGCGGGGGCAATGAGCAGTTCTTC. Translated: CASSYPSTSGGNEQFF.

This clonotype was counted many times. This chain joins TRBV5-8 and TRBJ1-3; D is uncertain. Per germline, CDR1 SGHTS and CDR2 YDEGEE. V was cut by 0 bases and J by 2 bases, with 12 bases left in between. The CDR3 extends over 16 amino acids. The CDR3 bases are TGTGCCAGCAGCTTGGAAACATTTCTTCCTGGAAACACCATATATTTT. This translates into CASSLETFLPGNTIYF.

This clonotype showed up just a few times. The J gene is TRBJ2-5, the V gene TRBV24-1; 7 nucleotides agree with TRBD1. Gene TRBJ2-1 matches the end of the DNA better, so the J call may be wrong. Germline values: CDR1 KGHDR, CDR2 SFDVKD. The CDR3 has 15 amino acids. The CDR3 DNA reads TGTGCCACCGGCGACACGGGACAGTTCTCAGATGAGCAGTTCTTC. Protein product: CATGDTGQFSDEQFF.

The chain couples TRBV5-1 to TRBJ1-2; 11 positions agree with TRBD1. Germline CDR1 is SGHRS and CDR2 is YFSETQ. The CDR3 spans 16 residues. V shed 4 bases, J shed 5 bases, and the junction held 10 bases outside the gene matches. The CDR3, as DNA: TGCGCCAGCAGCGGAGGGACAGGGGGAAAGGAGTATGGCTACACCTTC. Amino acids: CASSGGTGGKEYGYTF.

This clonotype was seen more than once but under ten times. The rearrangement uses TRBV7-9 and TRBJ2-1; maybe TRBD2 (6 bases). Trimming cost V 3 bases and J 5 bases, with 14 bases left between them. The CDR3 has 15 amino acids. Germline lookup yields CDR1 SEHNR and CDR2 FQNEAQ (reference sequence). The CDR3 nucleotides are TGTGCCAGCAGCTTCATAAGCGGGTACCACAATGAGCAGTTCTTC. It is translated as CASSFISGYHNEQFF. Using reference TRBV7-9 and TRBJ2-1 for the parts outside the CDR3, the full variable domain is DTGVSQNPRHKITKRGQNVTFRCDPISEHNRLYWYRQTLGQGPEFLTYFQNEAQLEKSRLLSDRFSAERPKGSFSTLEIQRTEQGDSAMYLCASSFISGYHNEQFFGPGTRLTVL.

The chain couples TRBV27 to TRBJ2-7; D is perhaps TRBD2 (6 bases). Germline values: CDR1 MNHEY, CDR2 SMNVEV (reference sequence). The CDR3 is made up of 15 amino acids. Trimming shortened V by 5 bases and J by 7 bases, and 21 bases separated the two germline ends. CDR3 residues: CASSLVGGSVREQYF. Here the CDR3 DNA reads TGTGCCAGCAGTCTGGTGGGAGGTAGCGTGAGGGAGCAGTACTTC.

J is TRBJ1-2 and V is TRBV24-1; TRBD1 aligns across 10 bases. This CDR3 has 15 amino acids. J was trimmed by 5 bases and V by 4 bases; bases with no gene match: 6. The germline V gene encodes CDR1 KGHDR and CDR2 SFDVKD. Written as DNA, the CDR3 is TGTGCCACCAGTGACGGGACAGGGGAACTATATGGCTACACCTTC. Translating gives CATSDGTGELYGYTF.

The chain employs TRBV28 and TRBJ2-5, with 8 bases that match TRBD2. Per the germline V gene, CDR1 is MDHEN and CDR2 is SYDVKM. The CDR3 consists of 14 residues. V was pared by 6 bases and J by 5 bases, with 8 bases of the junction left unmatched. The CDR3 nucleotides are TGTGCCAGCAGCGATAGCGGGATTGGTGAGACCCAGTACTTC. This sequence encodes CASSDSGIGETQYF.

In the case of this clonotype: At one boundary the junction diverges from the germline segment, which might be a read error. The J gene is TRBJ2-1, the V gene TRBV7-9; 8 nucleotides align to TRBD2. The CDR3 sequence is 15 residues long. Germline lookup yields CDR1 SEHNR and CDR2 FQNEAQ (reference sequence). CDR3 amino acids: CASSLTSGSHNEQFF. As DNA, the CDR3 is TGTGCCAGCAGCTTAACTAGCGGCTCCCACAATGAGCAGTTCTTC.

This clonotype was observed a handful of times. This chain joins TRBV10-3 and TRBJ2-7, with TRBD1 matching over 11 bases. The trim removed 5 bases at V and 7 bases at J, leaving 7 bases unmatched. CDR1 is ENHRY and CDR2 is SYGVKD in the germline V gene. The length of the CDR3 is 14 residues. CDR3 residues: CAISYGQGAAEQYF. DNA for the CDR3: TGTGCCATCAGTTATGGACAGGGGGCTGCGGAGCAGTACTTC.

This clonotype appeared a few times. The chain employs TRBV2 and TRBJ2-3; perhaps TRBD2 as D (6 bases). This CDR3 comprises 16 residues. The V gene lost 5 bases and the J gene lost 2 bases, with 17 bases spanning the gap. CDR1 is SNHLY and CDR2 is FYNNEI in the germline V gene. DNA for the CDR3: TGTGCCAGCAGTAGCCAGACGGGGACTTTCACAGATACGCAGTATTTT. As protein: CASSSQTGTFTDTQYF.

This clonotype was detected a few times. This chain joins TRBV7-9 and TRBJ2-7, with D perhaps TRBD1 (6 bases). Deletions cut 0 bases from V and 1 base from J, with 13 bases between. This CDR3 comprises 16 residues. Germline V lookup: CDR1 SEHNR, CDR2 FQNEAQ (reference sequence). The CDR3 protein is CASSLAPGQRSYEQYF. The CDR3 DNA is TGTGCCAGCAGCTTAGCGCCAGGACAGAGGTCCTACGAGCAGTACTTC.

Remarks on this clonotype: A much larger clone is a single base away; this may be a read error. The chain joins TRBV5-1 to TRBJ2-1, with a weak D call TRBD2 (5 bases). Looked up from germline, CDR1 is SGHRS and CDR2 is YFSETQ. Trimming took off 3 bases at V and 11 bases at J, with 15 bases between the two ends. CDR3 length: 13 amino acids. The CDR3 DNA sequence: TGCGCCAGCAGCTCCCTGCCGGGAAATAAGCAGTTCTTC. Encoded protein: CASSSLPGNKQFF.

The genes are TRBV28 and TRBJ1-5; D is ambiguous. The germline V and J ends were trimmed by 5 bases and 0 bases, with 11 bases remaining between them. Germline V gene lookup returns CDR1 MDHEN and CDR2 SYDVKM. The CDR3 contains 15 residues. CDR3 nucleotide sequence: TGTGCCAGCAGTCGGACGGTGATTAGCAATCAGCCCCAGCATTTT. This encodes CASSRTVISNQPQHF.

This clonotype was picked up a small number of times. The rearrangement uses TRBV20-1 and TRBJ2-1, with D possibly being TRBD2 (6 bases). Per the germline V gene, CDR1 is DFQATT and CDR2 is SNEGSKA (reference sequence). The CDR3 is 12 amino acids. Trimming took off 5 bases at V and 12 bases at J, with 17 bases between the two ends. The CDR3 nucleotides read TGCAGTGCTCGCGGGGCTTACTCAAGGCAGTTCTTC. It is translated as CSARGAYSRQFF.

DNA of the CDR3: TGTGCCAGCAGCCACAGGGTGGACTCCTACAATGAGCAGTTCTTC. The encoded protein is CASSHRVDSYNEQFF. The J gene is TRBJ2-1, the V gene TRBV14; tentatively, D is TRBD1 (5 bases). CDR1 SGHDN and CDR2 FVKESK come from the germline V gene. V lost 3 bases to trimming and J lost 0 bases, with 9 bases between them. There are 15 residues in the CDR3.

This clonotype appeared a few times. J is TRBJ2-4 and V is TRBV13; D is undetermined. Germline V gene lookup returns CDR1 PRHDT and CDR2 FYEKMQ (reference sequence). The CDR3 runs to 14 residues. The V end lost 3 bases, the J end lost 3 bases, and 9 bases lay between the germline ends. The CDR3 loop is CASSFWDLKNIQYF. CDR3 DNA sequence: TGTGCCAGCAGCTTTTGGGATCTCAAAAACATTCAGTACTTC.

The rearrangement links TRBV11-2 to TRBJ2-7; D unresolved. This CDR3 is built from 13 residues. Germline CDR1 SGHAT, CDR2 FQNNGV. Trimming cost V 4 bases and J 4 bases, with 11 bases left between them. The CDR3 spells CASSSRSGYEQYV. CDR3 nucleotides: TGTGCCAGCAGCTCGCGCTCCGGATACGAGCAGTACGTC.

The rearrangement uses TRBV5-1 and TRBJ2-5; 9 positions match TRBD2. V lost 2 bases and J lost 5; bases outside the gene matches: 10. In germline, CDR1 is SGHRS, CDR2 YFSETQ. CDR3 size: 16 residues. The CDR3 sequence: CASSLETSGLGETQYF. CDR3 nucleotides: TGCGCCAGCAGCTTAGAGACTAGCGGCCTTGGGGAGACCCAGTACTTC.